These 14 T cell receptor beta chains came from one sample sequenced in a study of PD-1 blockade in classical Hodgkin lymphoma. The time point: newly diagnosed, previously untreated cHL patient sample. After PBMCs were thawed, their CD8+ T cells were isolated by magnetic negative selection. Using immunoSEQ multiplex PCR, the repertoire was profiled, and TCRdb retains in-frame clones only, with some absent. Among approximately 21,000 clones listed, 87% were seen once. Sequencing was done on a sample of CD8+ T cells from blood. These receptors were taken from a human donor with classical Hodgkin lymphoma.

The rearrangement uses TRBV7-9 and TRBJ1-1, with a possible D match to TRBD1 (5 bases). This CDR3 is built from 13 residues. The germline V gene encodes CDR1 SEHNR and CDR2 FQNEAQ (reference sequence). Trimming cost V 2 bases and J 1 base, with 5 bases left between them. For the CDR3, the DNA is TGTGCCAGCAGCTTACAGGGGAACACTGAAGCTTTCTTT. Its protein product is CASSLQGNTEAFF.

The CDR3 DNA follows: TGTGCCAGCAGCCAAGAAAGCAGGGTTATTGAGCAGTTCTTC. Translated: CASSQESRVIEQFF. V usage is TRBV4-2 and J usage is TRBJ2-1; the D gene is possibly TRBD1 (5 bases). This CDR3 is 14 amino acids long. V dropped 0 bases and J dropped 9 bases, with 12 bases sitting between them. Germline V CDR1 and CDR2: LGHNA, YNFKEQ.

The chain combines TRBV29-1 with TRBJ1-1; TRBD1 aligns across 7 bases. Germline V lookup: CDR1 SQVTM, CDR2 ANQGSEA. V shed 6 bases and J 0 bases; nucleotides not matched to a gene: 1. This CDR3 comprises 12 residues. CDR3 loop: CSVDRVNTEAFF. The CDR3 DNA reads as TGCAGCGTAGACAGGGTGAACACTGAAGCTTTCTTT.

This chain uses TRBV7-2 with TRBJ2-7; the D is unclear. CDR3 length: 14 residues. The V end lost 2 bases, the J end lost 2 bases, and 10 bases lay between the germline ends. The germline CDR1 and CDR2 sequences are SGHTA and FQGNSA. The CDR3 loop reads CASSLRQHTYEQYF. As DNA, the CDR3 is TGTGCCAGCAGCTTACGGCAGCACACCTACGAGCAGTACTTC.

This clone showed up just a few times. The chain carries TRBV6-5 and TRBJ1-1; D remains ambiguous. CDR3 length: 13 residues. Germline CDR1 is MNHEY and CDR2 is SVGAGI. V lost 4 bases to trimming and J lost 5 bases, with 11 bases between them. The CDR3 sequence is CASSLTGGTEAFF. CDR3 coding DNA: TGTGCCAGCAGTTTGACGGGAGGGACTGAAGCTTTCTTT.

Relative to its sample, this clone is medium-sized (0.01 to 0.1%). V usage is TRBV30 and J usage is TRBJ2-7, with 11 bases that match TRBD1. The CDR3 is 14 amino acids. Germline values: CDR1 GTSNPN, CDR2 SVGIG (reference sequence). V gave up 2 bases and J gave up 3 bases; unmatched junction bases: 3. The CDR3 here is CAWSSGTGGYEQYF. The CDR3 bases are TGTGCCTGGAGTTCCGGGACAGGGGGCTACGAGCAGTACTTC.

The gene calls are TRBV4-3 and TRBJ2-7, with TRBD1 as a possible D gene (5 bases). This CDR3 is built from 15 residues. Per germline, CDR1 LGHNA and CDR2 YSLEER. Trimming took 0 bases from V and 2 from J, leaving 11 bases between them. CDR3 region: CASSQETDSTYEQYF. CDR3 nucleotide sequence: TGCGCCAGCAGCCAAGAGACAGATTCGACCTACGAGCAGTACTTC.

This clone was recorded a few times. The V call is TRBV6-1, the J call TRBJ1-1; D ambiguous. CDR1 and CDR2 from the germline V gene are MNHNS and SASEGT. Trimming left V 1 base short and J 3 bases short, with 3 bases between. The CDR3 runs to 12 residues. The CDR3 sequence: CASSEGYTEAFF. The DNA for the CDR3 is TGTGCCAGCAGTGAAGGCTACACTGAAGCTTTCTTT.

The chain uses TRBV10-3 and TRBJ1-1; 8 positions match TRBD1. The V and J ends lost 3 bases and 0 bases, in that order; junction bases with no gene match: 9. Germline CDR1 reads ENHRY; CDR2 reads SYGVKD. This CDR3 is built from 17 residues. The CDR3 nucleotides read TGTGCCATCAGTGAAGTTAGAGACAGGGGTATGAACACTGAAGCTTTCTTT. This sequence encodes CAISEVRDRGMNTEAFF.

V usage is TRBV28 and J usage is TRBJ1-2; a possible D gene is TRBD1 (5 bases). The CDR3 runs to 13 residues. Trimming removed 3 bases from V and 8 bases from J, with 13 bases in between. Per germline, CDR1 MDHEN and CDR2 SYDVKM. CDR3 in amino acids: CASSFAGARGYTF. DNA of the CDR3: TGTGCCAGCAGTTTTGCCGGGGCGCGGGGCTACACCTTC.

The chain links TRBV7-2 to TRBJ2-7; perhaps TRBD2 as D (6 bases). Germline CDR1 is SGHTA and CDR2 is FQGNSA. The V end lost 4 bases, the J end lost 2 bases, and 12 bases lay between the germline ends. The CDR3 has 14 amino acids. Written as DNA, the CDR3 is TGTGCCAGCAGCTGGGGACTCCAAACCTACGAGCAGTACTTC. This codes for CASSWGLQTYEQYF.

This clone was observed a single time. The chain employs TRBV7-9 and TRBJ1-1; D is uncertain. The germline V gene has CDR1 SEHNR and CDR2 FQNEAQ (reference sequence). With 1 base removed from V and 4 bases from J, the gap between germline ends came to 10 bases. The CDR3 spans 14 residues. The CDR3 loop is CASSLEVVSTEAFF. CDR3 nucleotide sequence: TGTGCCAGCAGCTTAGAGGTGGTAAGCACTGAAGCTTTCTTT. Complete variable domain (other parts from reference TRBV7-9 and TRBJ1-1): DTGVSQNPRHKITKRGQNVTFRCDPISEHNRLYWYRQTLGQGPEFLTYFQNEAQLEKSRLLSDRFSAERPKGSFSTLEIQRTEQGDSAMYLCASSLEVVSTEAFFGQGTRLTVV.

This chain connects TRBV27 to TRBJ1-2; tentative D call: TRBD1 (5 bases). Deletions cut 0 bases from V and 7 bases from J, with 12 bases between. The CDR3 extends over 14 amino acids. Germline V gene data show CDR1 as MNHEY and CDR2 as SMNVEV (reference sequence). CDR3 amino acids: CASSLSTGHIGYTF. Written as DNA, the CDR3 is TGTGCCAGCAGTTTATCGACCGGACATATTGGCTACACCTTC.

In this sample, this clone turned up a few times. The chain has TRBV2 and TRBJ1-2, with 9 bases identical to TRBD1. J gave up 3 bases and V 5 bases, and 7 bases lay outside the gene matches. Looked up from germline, CDR1 is SNHLY and CDR2 is FYNNEI. CDR3 length equals 15 residues. CDR3 region: CASSNKRDRDYGYTF. The DNA of the CDR3 is TGTGCCAGCAGTAACAAACGGGACAGGGACTATGGCTACACCTTC.